One T cell receptor (beta chain) is described in this entry. The data were obtained in a study of blood T cells in healthy people across ages. Using a J-beta primer mix together with a sample-barcoded 5' primer, a second PCR was run for about 6 to 12 cycles. TCRdb reprocessed the 5' RACE reads via MiXCR and lists one record per CDR3 protein. The repertoire holds approximately 2,000,000 distinct CDR3 sequences, with 35% to 50% as singletons. V was clipped by 0 bases and J by 9 bases, with 12 bases between them. CDR3 length: 14 residues. Material for sequencing was blood. The TCR originated in a human donor in good health. The J gene is TRBJ1-5, the V gene TRBV12-3 or TRBV12-4; no firm D call. The CDR3 DNA sequence: TGTGCCAGCAGTTTAGCGCTAGGTAGCCGGCCCCAGCATTTT. This encodes CASSLALGSRPQHF.